The T cell receptor beta chain under discussion was sequenced for a study of blood T cell repertoires in COVID-19. About the research overall: Acute and convalescent COVID-19 specimens originated in the United States, Italy and Spain.

Germline loops: CDR1 LNHDA, CDR2 SQIVND (reference sequence). V was clipped by 10 bases and J by 5 bases; unmatched bases: 10. The CDR3 sequence is 13 residues long. Method: immunoSEQ multiplex PCR; TCRdb's copy keeps in-frame clones and lacks some. The sample shows around 300,000 clones, roughly 90% of them seen only once. Which cohort a participant joined came from the clinical history participants gave. Recovery among Cohort 3 donors was established by two negative PCRs, clearance, or symptom resolution. The sequencing input was PBMCs or T cells enriched from blood (not recorded which). This clonotype originated in a woman aged 25 to 39 who had recovered from COVID-19. The V gene is TRBV19, the J gene TRBJ1-1, with 7 bases that match TRBD1. The CDR3 reads CATTEQGRTEAFF. DNA of the CDR3: TGTGCCACCACTGAACAGGGGAGGACTGAAGCTTTCTTT.